Presented here are 20 T cell receptor beta chains from one specimen sequenced in a study of regulatory T cells in long-lasting Graves disease. Both iRepertoire HTBI primers and Arm-PCR of CDR3 regions were used to build the TCR beta libraries. A single record per CDR3 protein comes from TCRdb applying MiXCR to the multiplex PCR reads. The sample lists roughly 380,000 distinct CDR3 sequences; approximately 15% were seen once. Time point given: newly diagnosed GD, antithyroid drugs for less than 3 months. Extracted RNA from PBMCs served as the source of the TCR library. The same sample was also studied in work on T cells in Graves' hyperthyroidism and ophthalmopathy.

The source was peripheral blood mononuclear cells (PBMCs), collected at new diagnosis, from a patient treated with antithyroid drugs. These receptors were taken from a man aged 35-49 years with Graves disease.

In its sample, this clonotype was seen a few times. The chain is built from TRBV20-1 and TRBJ1-2; 9 bases align to TRBD1. The junction had 5 bases not matched to a gene; V was cut back by 6 bases and J by 6 bases. Germline V CDR1 and CDR2: DFQATT, SNEGSKA (reference sequence). The CDR3 extends over 12 amino acids. CDR3 nucleotide sequence: TGCAGTGCAGGCAACAGGGGGCATGGCTACACCTTC. Its protein is CSAGNRGHGYTF.

The chain uses TRBV24-1 and TRBJ1-5; TRBD1 matches at 9 bases. Trimming at V came to 4 bases and at J to 3 bases, leaving 6 bases not matched to a gene. This CDR3 contains 16 residues. The germline gives CDR1 KGHDR, CDR2 SFDVKD. This chain's CDR3 is CATSEKGQGLNQPQHF. The CDR3 DNA is TGTGCCACCAGTGAGAAGGGACAGGGCCTCAATCAGCCCCAGCATTTT.

This clonotype was seen at least ten times. The rearrangement joins TRBV7-8 to TRBJ1-5; tentative D call: TRBD1 (6 bases). The V gene's germline CDR1 is SGHVS and CDR2 FQNEAQ. The CDR3 runs to 15 residues. Deletions cut 5 bases from V and 0 bases from J, with 11 bases between. CDR3 amino acids: CASSRQDYSNQPQHF. CDR3 nucleotide sequence: TGTGCCAGCAGCAGACAGGATTATAGCAATCAGCCCCAGCATTTT.

This clonotype showed up just once. Possible read error: a much larger clone is one base away. The chain couples TRBV5-1 to TRBJ2-5; no clear D. The CDR3 runs 13 residues. Germline V gene sequence: CDR1 SGHRS, CDR2 YFSETQ. Trimming removed 1 base from V and 11 bases from J, with 15 bases in between. The CDR3 sequence is CASSLPEPLEQYF. CDR3 DNA sequence: TGCGCCAGCAGCTTGCCTGAGCCTCTAGAGCAGTACTTC.

Many counts were recorded for this clonotype. This chain joins TRBV30 and TRBJ1-4, with a weak D call TRBD1 (6 bases). This CDR3 is 13 amino acids long. Germline CDR1 and CDR2: GTSNPN and SVGIG (reference sequence). The V end lost 0 bases, the J end lost 8 bases, and 10 bases lay between the germline ends. The CDR3 nucleotides are TGTGCCTGGAGTGTTATGGGGGCAGAAAAACTGTTTTTT. Translated: CAWSVMGAEKLFF. The complete variable domain, with remaining parts taken from reference TRBV30 and TRBJ1-4, reads SQTIHQWPATLVQPVGSPLSLECTVEGTSNPNLYWYRQAAGRGLQLLFYSVGIGQISSEVPQNLSASRPQDRQFILSSKKLLLSDSGFYLCAWSVMGAEKLFFGSGTQLSVL.

This clonotype was detected many times. The chain recombines TRBV28 with TRBJ1-4; D gene uncertain. The CDR3 runs to 11 residues. CDR1 and CDR2 (germline): MDHEN, SYDVKM. The V gene lost 7 bases and the J gene lost 5 bases, with 5 bases spanning the gap. The CDR3 sequence: CASILNEKLFF. CDR3 nucleotide sequence: TGTGCCAGCATCTTAAATGAAAAACTGTTTTTT.

This clonotype came up many times. This chain connects TRBV29-1 to TRBJ1-4, with a tentative D call TRBD1 (5 bases). The CDR3 runs to 11 residues. Germline CDR1 is SQVTM and CDR2 is ANQGSEA. V gave up 6 bases and J gave up 7 bases, with 9 bases separating them. The chain's CDR3 is CSVGRGEKLFF. The CDR3 nucleotides are TGCAGCGTGGGACGTGGTGAAAAACTGTTTTTT.

The chain recombines TRBV30 with TRBJ2-3; 8 bases align to TRBD2. CDR3 size: 14 residues. V lost 4 bases to trimming and J lost 2 bases; unmatched junction nucleotides: 5. Germline-derived CDR1 and CDR2 are GTSNPN and SVGIG (reference sequence). In nucleotides, the CDR3 is TGTGCCTGGAATGTAGCGGGGAACACAGATACGCAGTATTTT. Translating gives CAWNVAGNTDTQYF.

This clonotype was detected ten times or more. The CDR3, as DNA: TGCAGCGCCGTTACAGGGACACAAGAGACCCAGTACTTC. This codes for CSAVTGTQETQYF. The chain couples TRBV29-1 to TRBJ2-5; TRBD1 is a possible D gene (6 bases). The CDR3 has 13 amino acids. Germline CDR1 reads SQVTM; CDR2 reads ANQGSEA. The germline V and J ends were trimmed by 7 bases and 2 bases, with 14 bases remaining between them.

This clonotype was seen many times. The rearrangement links TRBV7-9 to TRBJ2-7, with D perhaps TRBD1 (6 bases). This CDR3 is built from 13 residues. V was shortened by 1 base and J by 6 bases, with 10 bases between the two germline ends. The germline V gene encodes CDR1 SEHNR and CDR2 FQNEAQ (reference sequence). CDR3: CASSLVQGSEQYF. For the CDR3, the DNA is TGTGCCAGCAGCTTAGTCCAGGGGAGCGAGCAGTACTTC.

The rearrangement joins TRBV7-3 to TRBJ2-5, with TRBD1 matching 9 bases. This CDR3 spans 14 amino acids. Trimming took 5 bases from V and 5 from J; bases not matched to a gene: 6. CDR1 and CDR2 (germline): SGHTA, FQGTGA. Here the CDR3 reads CASSPDRGSETQYF. CDR3 coding DNA: TGTGCCAGCAGCCCAGACAGGGGGTCTGAGACCCAGTACTTC.

This clonotype was seen repeatedly, ten times or more. The chain recombines TRBV5-1 with TRBJ2-7; D is perhaps TRBD1 (5 bases). Germline CDR1 and CDR2: SGHRS and YFSETQ. The CDR3 contains 14 residues. Trimming took 0 bases from V and 5 from J, leaving 12 bases between them. CDR3 residues: CASSLEGPLDEQYF. CDR3 DNA: TGCGCCAGCAGCTTGGAGGGGCCTTTGGACGAGCAGTACTTC.

This clonotype was counted many times. The chain links TRBV18 to TRBJ2-7; 9 positions agree with TRBD2. The CDR3 extends over 14 amino acids. CDR1 KGHSH and CDR2 LQKENI come from the germline V gene. Trimming took 3 bases from V and 3 from J; bases not matched to a gene: 3. DNA for the CDR3: TGTGCCAGCTCACCCACGACTAGCGGCTACGAGCAGTACTTC. Its protein is CASSPTTSGYEQYF.

This clonotype was recorded at least ten times. The CDR3 here is CASSPTGLSPLHF. CDR3 sequence (DNA): TGTGCCAGCTCACCAACAGGTCTTTCACCCCTCCACTTT. The chain couples TRBV18 to TRBJ1-6; D may be TRBD1 (5 bases). CDR3 size: 13 residues. The germline V and J ends were trimmed by 2 bases and 9 bases, with 8 bases remaining between them. Germline CDR1 KGHSH, CDR2 LQKENI.

This clonotype was detected only a few times. One base away lies a much larger clone, so this may be a sequencing read error. This sequence joins TRBV18 and TRBJ2-2; D is unresolved. This CDR3 comprises 17 residues. Per the germline V gene, CDR1 is KGHSH and CDR2 is LQKENI. CDR3 amino acids: CASSPLQLRANAGELFF. In nucleotides, the CDR3 is TGTGCCAGCTCACCACTTCAGTTACGAGCGAACGCCGGGGAGCTGTTTTTT.

This chain uses TRBV11-3 with TRBJ2-5; TRBD2 aligns across 14 bases. Germline V gives CDR1 SGHNT, CDR2 YENEEA. The CDR3 extends over 17 amino acids. Trimming took 5 bases from V and 0 from J; bases not matched to a gene: 5. DNA for the CDR3: TGTGCCAGCAGCCCGGGACTAGCGGGGGAGTACCAAGAGACCCAGTACTTC. Translating gives CASSPGLAGEYQETQYF. Full variable domain (outside the CDR3, taken from reference TRBV11-3 and TRBJ2-5): EAGVVQSPRYKIIEKKQPVAFWCNPISGHNTLYWYLQNLGQGPELLIRYENEEAVDDSQLPKDRFSAERLKGVDSTLKIQPAELGDSAVYLCASSPGLAGEYQETQYFGPGTRLLVL.

Notes on this clonotype: A read error is possible here, since a much larger clone lies one base away. The CDR3 spells CASSMTTSTDTPYF. The CDR3, as DNA: TGTGCCAGCAGTATGACTACTAGCACAGATACGCCGTATTTT. This chain links TRBV28 with TRBJ2-3; D perhaps matches TRBD2 (6 bases). CDR3 length equals 14 residues. Germline CDR1 and CDR2: MDHEN and SYDVKM.

Ten or more counts support this clonotype. J is TRBJ1-1 and V is TRBV30; 7 bases are a match to TRBD1. CDR3 length: 15 amino acids. Germline V gives CDR1 GTSNPN, CDR2 SVGIG (reference sequence). Unmatched junction bases numbered 12, after V lost 4 bases and J lost 4 bases. The CDR3 reads CAWTGFGDRATEAFF. The CDR3 DNA sequence: TGTGCCTGGACCGGATTTGGAGACAGGGCCACTGAAGCTTTCTTT.

This sequence joins TRBV4-2 and TRBJ1-4; weak D call: TRBD1 (5 bases). V was trimmed by 4 bases and J by 3 bases, leaving 9 bases between them. Germline CDR1 and CDR2: LGHNA and YNFKEQ. CDR3 length equals 14 residues. The CDR3 DNA reads TGTGCCAGCAGCCGGGGGGTGTCTAATGAAAAACTGTTTTTT. Its translation: CASSRGVSNEKLFF.

This clonotype was counted between two and nine times. The V call is TRBV30, the J call TRBJ1-1; TRBD1 matches 7 bases. The V gene's germline CDR1 is GTSNPN and CDR2 SVGIG (reference sequence). V was pared by 1 base and J by 8 bases, with 1 base of the junction left unmatched. The CDR3 loop spans 11 amino acids. This chain's CDR3 is CAWSGGQEAFF. CDR3 nucleotides: TGTGCCTGGAGTGGGGGACAGGAAGCTTTCTTT.